One and the same sample provided the 5 T cell receptor beta chains below, sequenced in a study of cytomegalovirus exposure and HLA in healthy donors. The PCR ran on 60 Vbeta and 13 Jbeta primers. The protocol was immunoSEQ multiplex PCR, while the TCRdb copy is restricted to in-frame clones and leaves out a portion. The sample records approximately 92,000 clones, 55% to 75% being singletons. The sequenced sample was PBMCs. The receptors come from a man in his fifties or sixties in good health and CMV-seronegative.

This clone was recorded a few times. V gene TRBV4-2 combines with J gene TRBJ2-2; D is perhaps TRBD2 (6 bases). The CDR3 length is 17 residues. V was trimmed by 0 bases and J by 0 bases, leaving 11 bases between them. The V gene's germline CDR1 is LGHNA and CDR2 YNFKEQ. The chain's CDR3 is CASSQDRGDSNTGELFF. As DNA, the CDR3 is TGTGCCAGCAGCCAAGATCGAGGGGACTCGAACACCGGGGAGCTGTTTTTT.

The rearrangement links TRBV10-3 to TRBJ2-7; D is possibly TRBD1 (5 bases). Germline V gene sequence: CDR1 ENHRY, CDR2 SYGVKD. This CDR3 is 16 amino acids long. V was clipped by 0 bases and J by 6 bases, with 18 bases between them. This CDR3 reads CAISESWYSTAREQYF. CDR3 bases: TGTGCCATCAGTGAGTCTTGGTATTCGACAGCACGCGAGCAGTACTTC.

V usage is TRBV28 and J usage is TRBJ1-5; D unclear. The CDR3 contains 18 residues. Trimming removed 2 bases from V and 4 bases from J, with 21 bases in between. The V gene's germline CDR1 is MDHEN and CDR2 SYDVKM. The CDR3, as DNA: TGTGCCAGCAGTTTAAGTTACGGGGTTGAAATGGGGAATCAGCCCCAGCATTTT. Its translation: CASSLSYGVEMGNQPQHF.

The chain recombines TRBV4-3 with TRBJ2-2, with TRBD1 identical over 10 bases. Unmatched junction bases numbered 9, after V lost 0 bases and J lost 5 bases. Germline CDR1 LGHNA, CDR2 YSLEER. The length of the CDR3 is 18 residues. CDR3 sequence reads: CASSQDHWDRGGTGELFF. The CDR3 nucleotides read TGCGCCAGCAGCCAAGATCACTGGGACAGGGGTGGGACCGGGGAGCTGTTTTTT.

The chain links TRBV18 to TRBJ1-2; 7 bases align to TRBD1. V lost 3 bases, J lost 6 bases, and 7 bases stayed unmatched. This CDR3 is built from 14 residues. Looked up from germline, CDR1 is KGHSH and CDR2 is LQKENI. This chain's CDR3 is CASSPVTGRDGYTF. In DNA, the CDR3 is TGTGCCAGCTCACCGGTGACAGGGAGAGATGGCTACACCTTC.